This T cell receptor beta chain was sequenced for a study of a mutant IDH1 vaccine in newly diagnosed glioma. As regards this clone: Its cognate antigen is unknown.

Overall study results and limits: Vaccine-induced immune responses were detected in around 92% of patients.

CDR1 and CDR2 from the germline V gene are SGHVS and FQNEAQ. The ends lost 5 bases at V and 4 bases at J; junction bases unmatched: 3. The CDR3 is made up of 15 amino acids. The protocol was immunoSEQ multiplex PCR, while the TCRdb copy is restricted to in-frame clones and leaves out a portion. The sample has 65,000 to 70,000 clones; 80% to 90% are singletons. Time point meaning: baseline, week 1 (first vaccination visit). The sample's treatment: pre-vaccination baseline after standard-of-care therapy. This TCR was recovered from a man younger than 45 with glioma. The gene calls are TRBV7-8 and TRBJ2-2; the match to TRBD1 covers 11 bases. The starting material was PBMCs, obtained from a glioma patient treated with radiotherapy, temozolomide or both. The DNA for the CDR3 is TGTGCCAGCAGCCGGACAGGGGGCATCACCGGGGAGCTGTTTTTT. The encoded protein is CASSRTGGITGELFF.